This T cell receptor (beta chain) was observed in a study of shared clonotypes between healthy human individuals (dated by TCRdb to about 2020). Background for the entire study: The cohort included three men and a couple of women between 18 and 49 years of age. For each donor, CD4 naive and CD4 memory were each run on three plates, CD8 naive on two plates, and CD8 memory on one plate. To estimate repertoire size and how much clonotype sharing occurs between individuals, the study deeply sequenced the blood TCR repertoires of roughly 5 healthy adults. Libraries were prepared and TCR repertoires were sequenced by different laboratories using diverse techniques, in order to increase sequencing depth and limit assay-specific biases. Each donor's leukapheresis produced roughly between roughly 0.9 and 8.9 billion PBMCs.

Using the deep immunoSEQ assay, multiplex PCR amplified TCR CDR3 regions from genomic DNA. Extracted genomic DNA from each cell subset was distributed evenly across all wells of several immunoSEQ 96-well plates, and each plate was treated as a replicate. Each replicate PCR for sorted subsets received approximately 220 ng genomic DNA, equal to 30,000 or so T cell genomes. Purified libraries were quantified with a Qubit 3.0 fluorometer, sized on a Bioanalyzer 2100, and re-quantified with the KAPA Library Quantification kit. Every immunoSEQ 96-well plate was sequenced on a dedicated single-read 150-cycle Illumina NextSeq 550 flow cell. The authors processed their data as follows. Because the immunoSEQ output held only junctional sequences and lacked quality scores, the filtering could not match the filtering applied to full-length reads. To assign V/J genes and CDR3, sequences were annotated using PyIR, a Python wrapper for IgBLAST v1.9, with IMGT germline references. Any read was removed if the V/J assignment was weak (E-value above 1e-6), the CDR3 was missing, or the read contained stop codons, out-of-frame junctions, or ambiguous translated residues. A V3J clonotype was defined by an identical inferred V gene, J gene, and CDR3 amino acid sequence. Percentage overlap between repertoires was calculated by dividing the number of shared unique clonotypes by the size of the smaller repertoire. Richness of each repertoire was evaluated using RTK rarefaction, the Chao1 estimator, and Recon v2.1 estimates of unobserved clonotypes. Generation probabilities for all TCRbeta clonotypes obtained by the gDNA method from a handful of donors were computed using OLGA. TCRdb took over this immuneACCESS table, retaining in-frame rearrangements with V and J assigned. Such tables are incomplete; in checked studies, under half of the missing clones stem from an unresolved V gene, and the remainder is unexplained. The V and J calls and clone size were taken over from that table, and D and trimming were inferred from the DNA. This sample gives approximately 2.5 million clones in total; roughly 93% of them show up just once. Jointly, the top ten make up 0.36% of the sample.

The donors were healthy, HIV-negative adults who had no recently reported acute infections or vaccinations. Every donor was a Caucasian adult residing in Nashville, Tennessee, USA. CD4+ T cells were enriched through magnetic negative selection, after which naive cells were positively selected on CD45RA and the remaining negative fraction served as the memory subset. After blood collection by leukapheresis, PBMCs were isolated using Ficoll-Histopaque density gradient centrifugation and then cryopreserved in the vapor phase of liquid nitrogen. Analytical flow cytometry was used to check the purity and quantity of each magnetically sorted T cell population. Genomic DNA was isolated from every sorted fraction and measured by UV absorbance on a Nanodrop 2000c. What the study reported, not specific to this receptor: Sampling was limited to blood, and TCR repertoires in tissue likely differ from TCR repertoires in blood. Rarefaction of sorted-subset datasets indicated incomplete sequencing despite the large sequencing depth. The small number of donors limited the genetic and exposure-history diversity represented. Sharing across a few donors was observed for about 4.8% of naive CD4, under 4% of naive CD8, roughly 2.4% of memory CD4, and about 0.38% of memory CD8 clonotypes. Pairwise subsampling indicated that sequencing depth was expected to affect the degree of clonotype sharing among donors. Larger estimated clonotype richness was generally found for naive subsets than for memory subsets. Compared with non-shared clonotypes, the clonotypes found in all four sorted-subset donors had higher generation probabilities.

For this clone: Its antigen is currently not known. Within one base of it there is no much larger clone, and no base qualities were kept.

From the cysteine up to the phenylalanine, the CDR3 has a length of 13 residues. The read is trimmed to its CDR3 DNA, 39 bases read in frame from base 1. Reading the germline V gene (reference sequence) gives CDR1 MNHNY and CDR2 SVGAGI. V and J are trimmed by 8 bases and 3 bases, and the gene matches miss 6 bases of the junction. The sample taken for sequencing was naive CD4+ T cells from PBMCs. Taken with the paper, the label for cell subset or site translates to: CD45RA+ positively selected. The rearranged chain carries TRBV6-6 and TRBJ1-2; 7 bases in the junction line up with TRBD1. This sequence was found in a man younger than 30 in good health. Some clones in this sample may be carry-over from other donors' samples. The DNA sequence reads TGTGCCAGCGGGGACAGAAATGACTATGGCTACACCTTC. Translated, this is CASGDRNDYGYTF.